These T cell receptor beta chains were read from a single sample in a study of T cell responses to AZD1222 COVID-19 vaccine. Sequencing used immunoSEQ multiplex PCR; TCRdb keeps in-frame clones, though not all of them. In the table there are approximately 15,000 clones, less than 90% of which are singletons. Here the sequenced sample was peripheral blood, taken 28 days after the second AZD1222 dose. The receptors come from an adult who received the AZD1222 COVID-19 vaccine. CDR3s include the opening cysteine and the closing phenylalanine or tryptophan.

CDR3,V
CASRVLAQPQHF,TRBV28
CASSLPGGPRTEAFF,TRBV28
CASSLWPGNEQFF,TRBV7-3
CASSLDRTVSGNTIYF,TRBV7-2
CASRNPGQPNEKLFF,TRBV11-2
CASSLGPAGSTYEQYF,TRBV7-6
CATSDVEADARDTQYF,TRBV24-1
CASSGAGGDHEQYF,TRBV2
CSASSGDYGYTF,TRBV20-1
CASSLEGADTGELFF,TRBV7-2
CASSLRGWGRNTEAFF,TRBV28
CASSPSRGTDTQYF,TRBV7-3
CASSARGASNSPLHF,TRBV9
CASSESFGQTYGYTF,TRBV25-1
CASSPRGNEKLFF,TRBV18
CATLGTSGSGDIQYF,TRBV28
CASSAPGTQGDSPLHF,TRBV13
CASSPLALSTDTQYF,TRBV9
CASSPLQGWENTEAFF,TRBV18
CSASLVVATVGGYTF,TRBV20-1
CAISGGGRATNEKLFF,TRBV10-3
CASSASGTGYEKLFF,TRBV9
CSVDIKGGTEAFF,TRBV29-1
CASSPSIDVERAEAFF,TRBV18
CASSFEWQAFYTF,TRBV28
CASSQELRLGVGGARYEQYF,TRBV4-3
CASSSQGRNTIYF,TRBV13
CASSDTPRQGAPLHF,TRBV6-1
CASTLGQGHNEQFF,TRBV28
CAWSRLRSSYNSPLHF,TRBV30
CASSGGTLFGIYGYTF,TRBV10-1
CASTETDDYYGYTF,TRBV19
CASSSPRQGTNYGYTF,TRBV6-5
CASSQGDRATGELFF,TRBV3-1/TRBV3-2
CASSQGGTYGYTF,TRBV28
CAISESGPGQVGEKLFF,TRBV10-3
CAISEDDSKPQHF,TRBV10-3
CASSLSSGPYEQYF,TRBV5-1
CASSRQGSNNEQFF,TRBV19
CASSVQTTGKSQYF,TRBV2
CASSLGTGGVGGYTF,TRBV7-8
CASSLPRQGFFQPQHF,TRBV19
CAWSVQGGALTGELFF,TRBV30
CASSELPGQVGYTF,TRBV9
CASSISSGGKEDTQYF,TRBV5-8